This T cell receptor (beta chain) was obtained from a study of T-cell reconstitution after alpha-beta-depleted transplantation in children. The CDR3 is made up of 13 amino acids. The V gene's germline CDR1 is KGHDR and CDR2 SFDVKD. The V gene lost 0 bases and the J gene lost 5 bases, with 3 bases spanning the gap. The authors prepared the TCRbeta library with unique molecular identifiers. TCRdb used MiXCR to reprocess the PCR reads, holding one entry per CDR3 protein. The sample holds about 540,000 distinct CDR3 sequences; 15% to 20% are singletons and the top ten take less than 4%. The TCR sequence derives from a human donor who donated a stem cell graft to a child with acute lymphoblastic leukemia. The rearrangement uses TRBV24-1 and TRBJ2-2, with D hard to call. The source was PBMCs from the stem cell graft donor, collected from the stem cell graft. This CDR3 reads CATSDLKTGELFF. The DNA of the CDR3 is TGTGCCACCAGTGATTTGAAGACCGGGGAGCTGTTTTTT.